A single TCR beta chain is shown here with its context. The antigen it recognizes is unknown. Base quality data are lacking; no much larger clone is found one base away. The time point label on this specimen signifies: baseline before first vaccination. The meaning of the sample's treatment or condition label: meningococcal conjugate vaccine given as trial control. The vaccinee samples were drawn from two UK trials, COV001 and COV002, one of which was a single-blind randomized controlled phase 2/3 trial testing AZD1222 (ChAdOx1 nCoV-19) in healthy adults. For TCRbeta chain sequencing, PBMC samples from trial participants were taken at day 0 and at day 28 after the second dose. The CDR3 regions of human TCRbeta chains were analyzed by immunosequencing. The source study handled its data this way. TCRs in the repertoires were compared against a reference library of SARS-CoV-2-specific TCRs that had been generated with the MIRA antigen-specificity platform. Breadth was defined as the fraction of unique TCRs that were SARS-CoV-2-associated, and depth was defined as the fraction of total T cells that were SARS-CoV-2-associated. Using the MIRA data, each spike-specific TCR was mapped to the spike region that the TCR reacts to and placed in a CD4 or CD8 class. Log10-transformed breadth and depth values were compared by one-way ANOVA with Sidak's multiple comparisons tests. TCRdb re-hosts the immuneACCESS table, in-frame sequences only. Its copies lack some clones; in the studies checked, an unresolved V gene accounts for under half of them, and the cause for the rest is not known. For V, J and clone size, that table is used; D and trimming come from the DNA. This sample comprises 100,000 to 150,000 clones, around 89% of them detected only once. The ten largest clones add up to 11% of the sample.

This entry belongs to a study of T cell responses to AZD1222 COVID-19 vaccine (dated by TCRdb to about 2021). For the study in its entirety: TCR sequencing covered roughly 230 trial participants: approximately 200 given two doses of AZD1222 and around 25 given two doses of MenACWY control vaccine. Trial participants were enrolled into age subgroups of 18-55, 56-69 and 70-plus years, which contained 148, 28 and 57 TCR-sequenced participants, respectively. Here is what the overall study found, with its caveats: Vaccine-associated CD4 TCRs spanned the whole spike protein, with dominant responses in regions 160-218 and 743-854. Participants were mostly white British, with more females than males. The authors suggested clonal diversity may have been underestimated. No day 14 peak-response samples were available, so repertoires were characterized only after the peak T cell response. After two AZD1222 doses, spike-specific TCR breadth and depth were significantly higher than at day 0 and than in MenACWY recipients. Epitopes outside the regions mutated in the B.1.351 and B.1.1.7 variants were reportedly recognized by nearly half of the unique spike-specific TCRs. The 56-69-year group was small, and its depth increase did not reach significance, likely because of low power. Conclusions about previously exposed vaccinees are limited, since just five or six AZD1222 recipients were seropositive for SARS-CoV-2 at baseline.

The CDR3 measures 15 amino acids from cysteine to phenylalanine. CDR3 DNA is the only sequence kept; it has 45 bases, read in frame from the first base. Trimming takes 0 bases from V and 9 bases from J, and the germline ends sit 12 bases apart. CDR1 and CDR2, per the germline V gene, are SGHNT and YENEEA. Sequences were derived from peripheral blood, sampled on day 0 of MenACWY control vaccination. The sequence is built from TRBV11-3 and TRBJ1-6, and the D gene may be TRBD1, 6 bases matching. The sequence derives from an adult in good health. The DNA sequence reads TGTGCCAGCAGCTTAGATGGCCAGGGGTTTTCACCCCTCCACTTT. It translates as CASSLDGQGFSPLHF.